This T cell receptor (beta chain) is from a study of vaccination effects on CD4 cells after COVID-19. Whole-study context: Relative to the second dose, post-vaccine samples were obtained a median of 72 days later.

With 0 bases removed from V and 6 bases from J, the gap between germline ends came to 20 bases. The CDR3 runs to 18 residues. Germline lookup yields CDR1 MNHNS and CDR2 SASEGT. TCRdb's copy holds only in-frame clones and misses some; the assay was immunoSEQ multiplex PCR. The table lists tens of thousands of clones, roughly 75% of them singletons. Following a roughly 9-day culture, CD4+ T cells were purified. Either the mRNA-1273 or the BNT162b2 vaccine was given to participants as two doses. In the case of this clone: Its matching antigen is unknown.

The material sequenced was CD4+ T cells from PBMCs cultured without peptide, taken after COVID-19 vaccination. The rearrangement links TRBV6-1 to TRBJ2-2; a possible D gene is TRBD1 (6 bases). This sequence originates from a human donor who received a COVID-19 vaccine. The CDR3, as DNA: TGTGCCAGCAGTGAAGCCGGACAGTTGCGCCCCTTGTCCGGGGAGCTGTTTTTT. This translates into CASSEAGQLRPLSGELFF.